Sequencing of this T cell receptor beta chain was carried out in a study of T cells in Graves' hyperthyroidism and ophthalmopathy. Findings of the study overall: Most clonotypes that expanded in the thyroid above 0.001 also showed up in blood.

The CDR3 extends over 19 amino acids. Germline CDR1 and CDR2: SGDLS and YYNGEE. V lost 3 bases and J lost 5; bases outside the gene matches: 16. Regions amplified from RNA transcripts were the TCR beta CDR3 regions. The TCR CDR3 first-round RT-PCR relied on the HTBI primer set. TCRdb re-derived calls from the multiplex PCR reads in MiXCR, one entry per CDR3 protein. The sample records about 200,000 distinct CDR3 sequences, 17% being singletons. This clonotype was seen ten or more times. Its antigen is currently unknown. The specimen was blood. The genes are TRBV9 and TRBJ2-5; 13 nucleotides line up with TRBD2. The origin of this receptor is a woman between 50 and 59 years old with Graves' hyperthyroidism. This CDR3 is CASSASGLAGHPKRETQYF. The CDR3 DNA reads as TGTGCCAGCAGCGCATCGGGACTAGCGGGACACCCCAAGCGGGAGACCCAGTACTTC. Complete variable domain (other parts from reference TRBV9 and TRBJ2-5): DSGVTQTPKHLITATGQRVTLRCSPRSGDLSVYWYQQSLDQGLQFLIQYYNGEERAKGNILERFSAQQFPDLHSELNLSSLELGDSALYFCASSASGLAGHPKRETQYFGPGTRLLVL.